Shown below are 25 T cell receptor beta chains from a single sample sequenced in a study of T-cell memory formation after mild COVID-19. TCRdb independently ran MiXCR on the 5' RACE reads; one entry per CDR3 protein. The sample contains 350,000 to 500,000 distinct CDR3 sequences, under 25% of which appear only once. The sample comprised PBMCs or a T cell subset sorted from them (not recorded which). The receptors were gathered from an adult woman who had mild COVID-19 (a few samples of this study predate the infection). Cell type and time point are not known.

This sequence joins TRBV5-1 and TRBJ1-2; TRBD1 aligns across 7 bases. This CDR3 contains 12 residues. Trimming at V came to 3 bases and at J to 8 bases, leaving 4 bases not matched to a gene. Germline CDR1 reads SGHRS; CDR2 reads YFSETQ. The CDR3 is CASSYGQEGYTF. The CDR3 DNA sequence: TGCGCCAGCAGCTACGGACAGGAGGGCTACACCTTC.

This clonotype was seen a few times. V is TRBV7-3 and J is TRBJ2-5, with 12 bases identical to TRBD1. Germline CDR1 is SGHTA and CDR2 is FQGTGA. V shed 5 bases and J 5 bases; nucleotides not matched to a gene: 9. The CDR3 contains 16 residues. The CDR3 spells CASSHGTGGFSETQYF. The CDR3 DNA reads TGTGCCAGCAGCCACGGGACAGGGGGCTTCTCGGAGACCCAGTACTTC.

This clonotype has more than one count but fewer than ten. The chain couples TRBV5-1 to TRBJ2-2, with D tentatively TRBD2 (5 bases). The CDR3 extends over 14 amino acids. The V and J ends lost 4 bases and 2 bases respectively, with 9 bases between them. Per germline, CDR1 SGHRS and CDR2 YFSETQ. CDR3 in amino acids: CASSVSDNTGELFF. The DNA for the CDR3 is TGCGCCAGCAGCGTTAGCGATAACACCGGGGAGCTGTTTTTT.

CDR3 bases: TGTGCCAGTAGTATCCTCGCAGGTAGCACTGAAGCTTTCTTT. This translates into CASSILAGSTEAFF. The gene calls are TRBV19 and TRBJ1-1; D unresolved. CDR1 is LNHDA, CDR2 SQIVND, per germline (reference sequence). The CDR3 totals 14 residues. V was shortened by 3 bases and J by 4 bases, with 12 bases between the two germline ends.

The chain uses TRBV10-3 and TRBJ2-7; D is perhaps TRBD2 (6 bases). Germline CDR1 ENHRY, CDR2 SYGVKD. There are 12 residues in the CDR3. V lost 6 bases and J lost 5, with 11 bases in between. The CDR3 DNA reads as TGTGCCATCAGCGGGGGTTCACACGAGCAGTACTTC. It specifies CAISGGSHEQYF.

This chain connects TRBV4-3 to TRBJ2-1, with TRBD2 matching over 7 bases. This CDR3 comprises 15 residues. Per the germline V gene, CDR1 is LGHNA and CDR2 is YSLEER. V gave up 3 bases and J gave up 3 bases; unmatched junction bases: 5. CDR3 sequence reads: CASSHTSALYNEQFF. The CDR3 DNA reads TGCGCCAGCAGCCACACTAGCGCACTCTACAATGAGCAGTTCTTC.

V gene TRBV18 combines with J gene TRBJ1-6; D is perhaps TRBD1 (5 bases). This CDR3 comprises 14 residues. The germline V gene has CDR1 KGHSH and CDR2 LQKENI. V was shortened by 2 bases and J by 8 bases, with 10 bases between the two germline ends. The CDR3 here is CASSPTGLDSPLHF. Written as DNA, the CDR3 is TGTGCCAGCTCACCAACAGGTTTGGATTCACCCCTCCACTTT. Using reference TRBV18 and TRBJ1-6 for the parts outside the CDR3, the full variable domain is NAGVMQNPRHLVRRRGQEARLRCSPMKGHSHVYWYRQLPEEGLKFMVYLQKENIIDESGMPKERFSAEFPKEGPSILRIQQVVRGDSAAYFCASSPTGLDSPLHFGNGTRLTVT.

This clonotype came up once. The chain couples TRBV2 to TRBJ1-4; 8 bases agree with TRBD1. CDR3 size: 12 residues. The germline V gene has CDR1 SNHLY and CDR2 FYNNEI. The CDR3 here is CVYGTGNEKLFF. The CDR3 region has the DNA TGTGTTTACGGGACAGGAAATGAAAAACTGTTTTTT.

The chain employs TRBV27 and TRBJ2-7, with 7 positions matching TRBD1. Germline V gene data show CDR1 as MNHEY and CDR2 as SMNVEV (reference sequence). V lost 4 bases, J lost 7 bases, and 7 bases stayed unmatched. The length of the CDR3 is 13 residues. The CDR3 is CASSSSTGWEQYF. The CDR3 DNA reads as TGTGCCAGCAGTTCATCGACAGGGTGGGAGCAGTACTTC.

CDR3 nucleotide sequence: TGTGCCAGCAGCTTGCTAGAGAGAGGCACAGATACGCAGTATTTT. Its translation is CASSLLERGTDTQYF. This chain joins TRBV7-8 and TRBJ2-3; D remains ambiguous. Germline CDR1 is SGHVS and CDR2 is FQNEAQ. The length of the CDR3 is 15 residues. V shed 3 bases and J shed 1 base, with 11 bases lying between them.

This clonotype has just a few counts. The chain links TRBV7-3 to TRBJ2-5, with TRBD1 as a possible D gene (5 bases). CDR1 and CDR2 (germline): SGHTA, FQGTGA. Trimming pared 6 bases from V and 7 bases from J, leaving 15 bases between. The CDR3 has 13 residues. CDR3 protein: CASSPRTSGTQYF. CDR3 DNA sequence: TGTGCCAGCAGTCCGCGGACATCTGGGACCCAGTACTTC.

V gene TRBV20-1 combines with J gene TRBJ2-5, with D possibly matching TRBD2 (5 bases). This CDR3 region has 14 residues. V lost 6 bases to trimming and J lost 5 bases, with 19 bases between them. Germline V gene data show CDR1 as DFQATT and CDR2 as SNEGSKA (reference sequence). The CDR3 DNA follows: TGCAGTGCCAGAAGGGTATGGTCTAGCGAGACCCAGTACTTC. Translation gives CSARRVWSSETQYF.

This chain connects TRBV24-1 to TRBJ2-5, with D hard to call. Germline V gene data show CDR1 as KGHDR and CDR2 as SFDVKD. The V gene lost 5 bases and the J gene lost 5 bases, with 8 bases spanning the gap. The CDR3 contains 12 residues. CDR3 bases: TGTGCCACCAGTGGGGTGAGGGAGACCCAGTACTTC. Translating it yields CATSGVRETQYF.

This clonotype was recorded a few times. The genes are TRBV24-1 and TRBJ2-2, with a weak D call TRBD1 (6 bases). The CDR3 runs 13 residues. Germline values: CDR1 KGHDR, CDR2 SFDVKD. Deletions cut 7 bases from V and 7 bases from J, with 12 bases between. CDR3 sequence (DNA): TGTGCCACCAGAGGGGGAGAGAACGGGGAGCTGTTTTTT. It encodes CATRGGENGELFF.

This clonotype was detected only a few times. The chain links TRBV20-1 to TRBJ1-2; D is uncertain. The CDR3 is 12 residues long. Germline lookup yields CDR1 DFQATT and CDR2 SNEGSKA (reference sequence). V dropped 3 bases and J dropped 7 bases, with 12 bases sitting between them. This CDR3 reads CSASSGDSGYTF. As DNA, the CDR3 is TGCAGTGCTAGTTCTGGGGATTCTGGCTACACCTTC.

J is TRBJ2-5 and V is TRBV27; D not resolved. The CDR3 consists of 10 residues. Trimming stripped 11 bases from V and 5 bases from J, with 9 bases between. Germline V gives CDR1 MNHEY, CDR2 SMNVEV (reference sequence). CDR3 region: CAGLVETQYF. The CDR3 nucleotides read TGTGCCGGCCTGGTGGAGACCCAGTACTTC.

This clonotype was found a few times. The CDR3 sequence: CASSLAQAGGYEQFF. CDR3 nucleotides: TGTGCCAGCAGTTTAGCGCAGGCGGGAGGGTATGAGCAGTTCTTC. V gene TRBV12-3 or TRBV12-4 combines with J gene TRBJ2-1, with TRBD2 matching over 9 bases. V dropped 0 bases and J dropped 8; count of bases not matched to a gene: 5. The CDR3 is 15 amino acids.

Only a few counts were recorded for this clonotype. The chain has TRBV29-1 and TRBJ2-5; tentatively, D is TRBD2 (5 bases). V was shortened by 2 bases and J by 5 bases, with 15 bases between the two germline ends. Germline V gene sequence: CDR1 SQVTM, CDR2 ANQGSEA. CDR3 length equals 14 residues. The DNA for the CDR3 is TGCAGCGTTGAACTAAGGGCCTGGACTGAGACCCAGTACTTC. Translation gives CSVELRAWTETQYF.

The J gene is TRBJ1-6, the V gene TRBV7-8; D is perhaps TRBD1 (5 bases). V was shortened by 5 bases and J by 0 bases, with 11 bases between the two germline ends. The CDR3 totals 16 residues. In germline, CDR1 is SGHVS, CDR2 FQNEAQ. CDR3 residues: CASSPGQGSYNSPLHF. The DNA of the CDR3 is TGTGCCAGCAGCCCCGGGCAGGGCTCCTATAATTCACCCCTCCACTTT.

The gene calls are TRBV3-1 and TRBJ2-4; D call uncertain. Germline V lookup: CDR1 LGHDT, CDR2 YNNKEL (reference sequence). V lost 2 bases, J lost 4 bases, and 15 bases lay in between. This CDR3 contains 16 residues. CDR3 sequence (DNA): TGTGCCAGCAGCCAACACTTATCTGTAGGGAAAAACATTCAGTACTTC. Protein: CASSQHLSVGKNIQYF.

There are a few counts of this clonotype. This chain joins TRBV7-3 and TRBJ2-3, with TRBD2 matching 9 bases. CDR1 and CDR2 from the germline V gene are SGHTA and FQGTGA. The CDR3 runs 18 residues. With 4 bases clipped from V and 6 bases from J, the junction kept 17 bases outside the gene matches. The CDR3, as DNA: TGTGCCAGCAGCTCCGGGGTAGCGGGAGCCTATTATGGGGATACGCAGTATTTT. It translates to CASSSGVAGAYYGDTQYF.

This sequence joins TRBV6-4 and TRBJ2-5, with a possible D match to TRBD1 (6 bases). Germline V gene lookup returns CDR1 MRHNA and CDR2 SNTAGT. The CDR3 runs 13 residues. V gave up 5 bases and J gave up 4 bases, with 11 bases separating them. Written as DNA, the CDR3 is TGTGCCAGCAGTAGGGGGTTAGGAGAGACCCAGTACTTC. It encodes CASSRGLGETQYF.

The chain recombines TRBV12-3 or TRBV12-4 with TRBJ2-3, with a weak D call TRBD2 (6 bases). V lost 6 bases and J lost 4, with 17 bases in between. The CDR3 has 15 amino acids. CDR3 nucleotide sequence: TGTGCCAGCAGCCGCCTAGGGACTGCGGCAGATACGCAGTATTTT. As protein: CASSRLGTAADTQYF.

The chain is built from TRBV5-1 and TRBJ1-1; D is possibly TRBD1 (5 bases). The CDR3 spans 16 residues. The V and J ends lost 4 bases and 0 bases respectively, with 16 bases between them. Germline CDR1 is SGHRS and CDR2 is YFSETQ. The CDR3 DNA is TGCGCCAGCAGCCAGACGAGGGGCGGATTGAACACTGAAGCTTTCTTT. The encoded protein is CASSQTRGGLNTEAFF.

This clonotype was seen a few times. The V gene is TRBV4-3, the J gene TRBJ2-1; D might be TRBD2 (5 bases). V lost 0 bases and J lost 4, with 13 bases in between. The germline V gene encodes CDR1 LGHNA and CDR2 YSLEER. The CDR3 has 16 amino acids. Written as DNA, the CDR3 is TGCGCCAGCAGCCAAGATGGCAGCGGAGTGTACAATGAGCAGTTCTTC. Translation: CASSQDGSGVYNEQFF.